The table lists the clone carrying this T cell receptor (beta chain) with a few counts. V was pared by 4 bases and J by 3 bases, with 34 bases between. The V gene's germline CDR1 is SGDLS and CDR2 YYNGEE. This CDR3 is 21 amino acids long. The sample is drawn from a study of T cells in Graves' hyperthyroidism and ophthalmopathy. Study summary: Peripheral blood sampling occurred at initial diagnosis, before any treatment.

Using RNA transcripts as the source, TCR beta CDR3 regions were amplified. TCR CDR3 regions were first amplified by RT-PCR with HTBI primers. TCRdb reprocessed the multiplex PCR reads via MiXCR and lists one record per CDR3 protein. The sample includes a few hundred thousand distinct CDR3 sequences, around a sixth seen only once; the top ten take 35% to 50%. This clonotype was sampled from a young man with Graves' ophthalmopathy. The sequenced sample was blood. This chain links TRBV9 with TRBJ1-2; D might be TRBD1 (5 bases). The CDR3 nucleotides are TGTGCCAGCAGCACCCACTTGGGGACGGTGGTTTTACCCCTCCCCGACTATGGCTACACCTTC. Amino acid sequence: CASSTHLGTVVLPLPDYGYTF.